One T cell receptor (beta chain) is described in this entry. Clones were read by immunoSEQ multiplex PCR, and TCRdb kept only the in-frame ones, dropping some. The profile shows about 370,000 clones, more than 70% of them singletons. This CDR3 comprises 16 residues. The sample belongs to a study of blood T cell repertoires in COVID-19. Background on the study: The United States, Italy and Spain were the sources of the acute and convalescent COVID-19 samples. From T cells, B-cell-depleted T cells, or PBMCs came the material, which was cDNA or gDNA.

Followed longitudinally, the Seattle patients had been enrolled during active infection. What was sequenced was peripheral blood. The chain employs TRBV12-2 and TRBJ2-7; TRBD1 is the table's D call, not checked against the DNA. TRBV12-2 is tagged as a pseudogene. The clonotype originates from a woman in her thirties with COVID-19, enrolled during active disease. CDR3 DNA: TGTGCAAGTCGCCCGAGCTCCAGGGTAACCTTCTACGAGCAGTACGTC. Its translation is CASRPSSRVTFYEQYV.